This TCR beta chain originates from a study of cytomegalovirus exposure and HLA in healthy donors. Study results and limitations: Reported performance of the classifier showed diagnosis of cytomegalovirus status with high specificity and sensitivity.

PCR amplification relied on 60 Vbeta primers (plus 13 Jbeta primers). Generated by immunoSEQ multiplex PCR, the TCRdb table keeps only in-frame clones and is missing some. The top ten hold about 5% of the sample, which has about 190,000 clones, less than 85% seen once. Comments on this clone: What it binds is unknown.

The source of this sequence is a man aged 25 to 40 in good health and CMV-seropositive. Sequencing input: PBMCs.

The CDR3 bases are TGTGCCAGCAGCTTTAAGCGCCGTACAATGAACACCGGGGAGCTGTTTTTT. Translating gives CASSFKRRTMNTGELFF. The rearrangement uses TRBV7-2 and TRBJ2-2; D gene ambiguous. Per germline, CDR1 SGHTA and CDR2 FQGNSA. With 3 bases removed from V and 1 base from J, the gap between germline ends came to 15 bases. The CDR3 length is 17 residues.